The T cell receptor beta chain under discussion was sequenced for a study of PD-1 blockade in classical Hodgkin lymphoma. There are a few counts of this clone. The antigen is unknown. Sequencing was performed with immunoSEQ multiplex PCR; in TCRdb, only in-frame clones are kept and a portion is missing. Here the sample spans about 36,000 clones, about 70% being singletons. Whole-study findings and limits: Why repertoires differed is undefined; disease activity or prior therapy possibly contributed. Whereas CD4+ TCR diversity had risen significantly by C4D1, CD8+ TCR diversity had not. It was reported that newly diagnosed patients had less baseline TCR diversity than healthy donors.

This CDR3 contains 15 residues. V shed 5 bases, J shed 8 bases, and the junction held 13 bases outside the gene matches. CDR1 and CDR2 (germline): KGHSH, LQKENI. The patients all showed relapse after autologous stem cell transplantation, while their brentuximab vedotin exposure varied. Best overall response was complete response, partial response or progressive disease in these relapsed/refractory classical Hodgkin lymphoma patients. This receptor was taken from a human donor with classical Hodgkin lymphoma. This material consisted of peripheral blood mononuclear cells (PBMCs), taken before the second cycle of nivolumab. The chain couples TRBV18 to TRBJ1-2; TRBD1 matches at 8 bases. CDR3 amino acids: CASSSGFGTGDGYTF. DNA for the CDR3: TGTGCCAGCTCATCCGGGTTTGGGACAGGCGACGGCTACACCTTC.